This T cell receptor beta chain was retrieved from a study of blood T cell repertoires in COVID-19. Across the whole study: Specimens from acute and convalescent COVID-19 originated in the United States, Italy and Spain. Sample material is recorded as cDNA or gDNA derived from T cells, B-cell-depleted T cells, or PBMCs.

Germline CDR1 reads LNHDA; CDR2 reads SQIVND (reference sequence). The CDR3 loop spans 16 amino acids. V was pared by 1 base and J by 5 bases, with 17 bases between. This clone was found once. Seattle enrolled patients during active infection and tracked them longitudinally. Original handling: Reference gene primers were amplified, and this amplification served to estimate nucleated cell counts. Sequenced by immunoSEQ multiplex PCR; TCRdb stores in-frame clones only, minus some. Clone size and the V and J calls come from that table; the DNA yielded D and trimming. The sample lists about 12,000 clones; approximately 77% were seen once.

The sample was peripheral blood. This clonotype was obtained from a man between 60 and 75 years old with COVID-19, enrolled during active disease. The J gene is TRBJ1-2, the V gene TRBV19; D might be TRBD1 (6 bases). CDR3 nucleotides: TGTGCCAGTAGTATAGTCAGCAGGACAGAAGTTTATGGCTACACCTTC. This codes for CASSIVSRTEVYGYTF. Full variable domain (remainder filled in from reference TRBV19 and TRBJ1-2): DGGITQSPKYLFRKEGQNVTLSCEQNLNHDAMYWYRQDPGQGLRLIYYSQIVNDFQKGDIAEGYSVSREKKESFPLTVTSAQKNPTAFYLCASSIVSRTEVYGYTFGSGTRLTVV.